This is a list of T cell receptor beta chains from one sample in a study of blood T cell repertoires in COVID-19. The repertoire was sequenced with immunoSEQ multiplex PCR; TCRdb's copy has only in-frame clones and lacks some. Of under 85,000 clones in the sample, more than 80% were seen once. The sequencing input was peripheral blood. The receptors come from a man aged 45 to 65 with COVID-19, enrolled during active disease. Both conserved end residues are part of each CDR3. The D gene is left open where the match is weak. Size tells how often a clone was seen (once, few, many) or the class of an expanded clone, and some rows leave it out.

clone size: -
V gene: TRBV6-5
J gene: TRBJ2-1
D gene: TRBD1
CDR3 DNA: TGTGCCAGCAGAAGGGGGCTGAATGAAGGTGAGCAGTTCTTC
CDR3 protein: CASRRGLNEGEQFF

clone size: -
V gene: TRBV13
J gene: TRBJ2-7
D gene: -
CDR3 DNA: TGTGCCAGCAGCTTAACCGGACACCAATACGAGCAGTACTTC
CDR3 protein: CASSLTGHQYEQYF

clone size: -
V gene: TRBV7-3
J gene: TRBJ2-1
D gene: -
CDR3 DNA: TGTGCCAGCAGCTCGAGGTCCTACAATGAGCAGTTCTTC
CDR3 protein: CASSSRSYNEQFF

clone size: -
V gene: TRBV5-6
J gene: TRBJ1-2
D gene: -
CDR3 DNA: TGTGCCAGCAGCGCCAGGGTAAACCTTAACTATGGCTACACCTTC
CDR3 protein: CASSARVNLNYGYTF

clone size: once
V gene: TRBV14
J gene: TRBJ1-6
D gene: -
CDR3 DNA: TGTGCCAGCAGCCAAGATAGCAATTCACCCCTCCACTTT
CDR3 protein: CASSQDSNSPLHF

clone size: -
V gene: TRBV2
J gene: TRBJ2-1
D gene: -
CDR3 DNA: TGTGCCAGCAGTGAAGATCCCACACTATACAATGAGCAGTTCTTC
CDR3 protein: CASSEDPTLYNEQFF

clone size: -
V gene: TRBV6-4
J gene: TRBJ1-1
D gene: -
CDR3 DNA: TGTGCCAGCAGTACCGAACAGGGTACTGAAGCTTTCTTT
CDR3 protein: CASSTEQGTEAFF

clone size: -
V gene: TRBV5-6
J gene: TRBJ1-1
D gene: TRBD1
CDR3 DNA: TGTGCCAGCAGTCAGGACAGGGGTACTTATAATTGGAACACTGAAGCTTTCTTT
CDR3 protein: CASSQDRGTYNWNTEAFF

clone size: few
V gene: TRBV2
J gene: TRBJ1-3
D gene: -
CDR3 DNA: TGTGCCAGCACCGGTGGGGCAGGGGTAGGAAACACCATATATTTT
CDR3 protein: CASTGGAGVGNTIYF

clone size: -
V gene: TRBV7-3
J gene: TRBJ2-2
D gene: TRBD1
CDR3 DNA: TGTGCCAGCAGCCGGACAGGGGAAGCTAACACCGGGGAGCTGTTTTTT
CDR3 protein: CASSRTGEANTGELFF

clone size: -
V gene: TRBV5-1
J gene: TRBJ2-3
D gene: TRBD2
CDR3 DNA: TGCGCCAGCAGCTCACTTAGCGGGGGACTCACAGATACGCAGTATTTT
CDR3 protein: CASSSLSGGLTDTQYF

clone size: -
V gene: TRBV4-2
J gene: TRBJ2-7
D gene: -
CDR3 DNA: TGTGCCAGCAGCCAAGGGCCCACAGAGCAGTACTTC
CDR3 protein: CASSQGPTEQYF

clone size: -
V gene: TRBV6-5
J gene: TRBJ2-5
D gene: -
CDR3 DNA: TGTGCCAGCAGTTACTCGTGGGGCAGGAGCCAAGAGACCCAGTACTTC
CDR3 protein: CASSYSWGRSQETQYF

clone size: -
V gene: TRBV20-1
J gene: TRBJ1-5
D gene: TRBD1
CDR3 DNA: TGCAGTGCTAGTGGACAGGCTAATAGCAATCAGCCCCAGCATTTT
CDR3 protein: CSASGQANSNQPQHF

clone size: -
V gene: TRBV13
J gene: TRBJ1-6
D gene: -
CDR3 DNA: TGTGCCAGCAGCGTTCAGGGGAAGGGCTCACCCCTCCACTTT
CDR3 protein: CASSVQGKGSPLHF

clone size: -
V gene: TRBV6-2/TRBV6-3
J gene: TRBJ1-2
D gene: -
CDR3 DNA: TGTGCCAGCAGCCCCATGGGGAGCTATGGCTACACCTTC
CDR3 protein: CASSPMGSYGYTF

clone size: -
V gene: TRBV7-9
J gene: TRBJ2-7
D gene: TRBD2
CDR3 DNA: TGTGCCAGCAGCCCCCCGACTAGCGGGAGCTACGAGCAGTACTTC
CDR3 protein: CASSPPTSGSYEQYF

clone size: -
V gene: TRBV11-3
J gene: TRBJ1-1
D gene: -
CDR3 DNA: TGTGCCAGCAGCTTATGGGGGCACACTGAAGCTTTCTTT
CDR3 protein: CASSLWGHTEAFF

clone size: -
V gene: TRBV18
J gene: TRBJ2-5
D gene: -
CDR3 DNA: TGTGCCAGCTCACCACCGAGTCTTGAACAAGAGACCCAGTACTTC
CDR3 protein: CASSPPSLEQETQYF

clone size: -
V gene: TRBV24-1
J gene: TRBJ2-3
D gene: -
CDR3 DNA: TGTGCCACCAGCAAAGGGACGGGGGTGGATACGCAGTATTTT
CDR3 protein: CATSKGTGVDTQYF

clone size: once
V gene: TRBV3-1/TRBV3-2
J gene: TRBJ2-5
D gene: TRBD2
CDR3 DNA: TGTGCCAGCAGCCATAGCGGGGGTGAGACCCAGTACTTC
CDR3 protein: CASSHSGGETQYF

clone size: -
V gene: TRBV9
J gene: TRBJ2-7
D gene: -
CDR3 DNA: TGTGCCAGCAGCGCACCCTATAACTCCTACGAGCAGTACTTC
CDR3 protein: CASSAPYNSYEQYF

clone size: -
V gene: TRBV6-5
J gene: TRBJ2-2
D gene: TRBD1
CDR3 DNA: TGTGCCAGCAGTTGGACAGGGGGCGACACCGGGGAGCTGTTTTTT
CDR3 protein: CASSWTGGDTGELFF

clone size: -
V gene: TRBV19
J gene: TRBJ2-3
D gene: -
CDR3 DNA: TGTGCCAGTAGTTGGGGCAGGAACACAGATACGCAGTATTTT
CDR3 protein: CASSWGRNTDTQYF

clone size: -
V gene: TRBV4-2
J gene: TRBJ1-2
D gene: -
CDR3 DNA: TGTGCCAGCAGCCAGGTACCCGGAGGGGACGGATCTAACTATGGCTACACCTTC
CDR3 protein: CASSQVPGGDGSNYGYTF

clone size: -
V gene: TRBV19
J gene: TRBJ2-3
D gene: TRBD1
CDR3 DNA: TGTGCCAGTAGGCATCGGGACAGACCAGATACGCAGTATTTT
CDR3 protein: CASRHRDRPDTQYF

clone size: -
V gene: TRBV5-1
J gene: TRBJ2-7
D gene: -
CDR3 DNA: TGCGCCAGCAGCCCCTGGGGGGTAGGCGAGCAGTACTTC
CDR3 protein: CASSPWGVGEQYF

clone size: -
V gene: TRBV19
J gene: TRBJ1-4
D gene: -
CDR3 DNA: TGTGCCAGCATGTCTACCGGGGTCAGCATCGAAAAACTGTTTTTT
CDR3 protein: CASMSTGVSIEKLFF

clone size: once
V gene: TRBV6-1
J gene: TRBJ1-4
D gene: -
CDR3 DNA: TGTGCCAGCAGTGAAAGGGGTGTGGGTAATGAAAAACTGTTTTTT
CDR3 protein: CASSERGVGNEKLFF

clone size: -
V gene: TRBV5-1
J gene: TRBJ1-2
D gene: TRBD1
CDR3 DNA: TGCGCCAGCAGCGATTCGGACAGGCTGTATGGCTACACCTTC
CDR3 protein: CASSDSDRLYGYTF

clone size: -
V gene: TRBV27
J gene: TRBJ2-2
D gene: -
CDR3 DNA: TGTGCCAGCAGTAACAGGGTTGCCGGGGAGCTGTTTTTT
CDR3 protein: CASSNRVAGELFF

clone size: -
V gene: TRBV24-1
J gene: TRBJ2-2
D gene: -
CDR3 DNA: TGTGCCACCAGCAATCCGACTGGGACAACGAACACCGGGGAGCTGTTTTTT
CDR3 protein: CATSNPTGTTNTGELFF

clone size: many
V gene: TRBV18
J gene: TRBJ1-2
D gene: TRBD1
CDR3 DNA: TGTGCCAGCTCACCCGGACAGGGGGTGGGCTATGGCTACACCTTC
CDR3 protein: CASSPGQGVGYGYTF

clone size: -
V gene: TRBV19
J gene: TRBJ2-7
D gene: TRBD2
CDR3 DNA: TGTGCCAGTAGCGCGGGGGGGCTTTCCTACGAGCAGTACTTC
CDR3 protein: CASSAGGLSYEQYF

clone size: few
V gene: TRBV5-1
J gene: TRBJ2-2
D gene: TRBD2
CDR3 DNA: TGCGCCAGCAGCTGGGACGGGACTACTACCGGGGAGCTGTTTTTT
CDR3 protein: CASSWDGTTTGELFF

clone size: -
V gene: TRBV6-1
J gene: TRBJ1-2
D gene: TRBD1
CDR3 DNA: TGTGCCAGCAGTGAACCGGGACAGGGGGTCCATGGCTACACCTTC
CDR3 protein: CASSEPGQGVHGYTF

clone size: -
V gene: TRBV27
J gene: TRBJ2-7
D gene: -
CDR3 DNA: TGTGCCAGCAGTGATACAGCTACCTCCTACGAGCAGTACTTC
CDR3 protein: CASSDTATSYEQYF

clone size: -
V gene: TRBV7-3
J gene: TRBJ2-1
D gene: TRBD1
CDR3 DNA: TGTGCCAGCAGCGCCAGGGGGCGCGGCAATGAGCAGTTCTTC
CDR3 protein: CASSARGRGNEQFF

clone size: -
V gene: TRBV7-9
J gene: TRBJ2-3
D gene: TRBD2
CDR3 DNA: TGTGCCAGCAGCTCATACCTAGCGGGAGCCACAGATACGCAGTATTTT
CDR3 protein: CASSSYLAGATDTQYF

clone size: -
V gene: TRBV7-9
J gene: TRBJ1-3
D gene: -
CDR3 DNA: TGTGCCAGCAGCTTAGCAGGGGTTGGAAACACCATATATTTT
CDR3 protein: CASSLAGVGNTIYF

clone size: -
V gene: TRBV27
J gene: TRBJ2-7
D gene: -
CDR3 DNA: TGTGCCAGCGGAGTCTACGAGCAGTACTTC
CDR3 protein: CASGVYEQYF

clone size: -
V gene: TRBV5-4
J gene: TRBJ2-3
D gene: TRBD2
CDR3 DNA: TGTGCCAGCAGCCAGATGTCGGGGGGGGGACACACAGATACGCAGTATTTT
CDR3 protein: CASSQMSGGGHTDTQYF

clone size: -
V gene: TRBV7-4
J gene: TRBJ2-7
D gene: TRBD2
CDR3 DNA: TGTGCCAGCGCTGGACTAGAGAAGGACGAGCAGTACTTC
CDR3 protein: CASAGLEKDEQYF

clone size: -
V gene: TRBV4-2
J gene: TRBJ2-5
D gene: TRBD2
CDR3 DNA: TGTGCCAGCAGCCAAGAGTGGAGCGGGGGGCGTCAAGAGACCCAGTACTTC
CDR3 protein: CASSQEWSGGRQETQYF

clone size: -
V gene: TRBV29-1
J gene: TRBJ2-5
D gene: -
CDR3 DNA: TGCAGCGTTGGGCCCCAGGGGGAGGTGGGGGAGACCCAGTACTTC
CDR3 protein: CSVGPQGEVGETQYF

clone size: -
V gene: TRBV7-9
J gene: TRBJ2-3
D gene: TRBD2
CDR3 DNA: TGTGCCAGCAGCCCGCCGGCGGGGGGTACAGATACGCAGTATTTT
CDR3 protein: CASSPPAGGTDTQYF

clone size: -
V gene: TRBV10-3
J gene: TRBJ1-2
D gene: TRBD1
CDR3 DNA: TGTGCCATCAGTGATCCGGGACAGGGGATAGATGGCTACACCTTC
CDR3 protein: CAISDPGQGIDGYTF

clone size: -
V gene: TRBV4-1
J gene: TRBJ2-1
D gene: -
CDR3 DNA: TGCGCCAGCAGCCAAGCGACCGGGACACCTCAGGGGTTCTTC
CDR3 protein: CASSQATGTPQGFF

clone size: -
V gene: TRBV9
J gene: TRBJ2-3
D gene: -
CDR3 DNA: TGTGCCAGCTCAGAGGGAGACGCTTTCACAGATACGCAGTATTTT
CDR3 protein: CASSEGDAFTDTQYF

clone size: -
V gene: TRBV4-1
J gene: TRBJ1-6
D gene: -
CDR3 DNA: TGCGCCAGCAGCCAAGAGGGGGGAAAGAATTCACCCCTCCACTTT
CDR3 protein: CASSQEGGKNSPLHF

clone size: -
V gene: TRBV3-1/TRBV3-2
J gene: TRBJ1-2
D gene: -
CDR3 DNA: TGTGCCAGCAGCAACTTCTTTGACAGGTCGGGCTACACCTTC
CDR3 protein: CASSNFFDRSGYTF

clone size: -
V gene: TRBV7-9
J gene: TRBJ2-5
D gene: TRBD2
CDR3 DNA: TGTGCCAGCAGCTCGGGACTAGGTGGGGACCAGTACTTC
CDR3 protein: CASSSGLGGDQYF